The sequence of this T cell receptor (beta chain) was determined in a study of graft-versus-host responses after intestinal transplantation. The CDR3 is made up of 12 amino acids. V dropped 4 bases and J dropped 4 bases, with 7 bases sitting between them. Germline V gene sequence: CDR1 SGHDN, CDR2 FVKESK. Libraries were prepared by immunoSEQ multiplex PCR; TCRdb keeps only in-frame clonotypes and omits some of them. This table has around 96,000 clones, over 75% appearing once. The specimen was PBMCs, collected about 450 days after intestinal transplant. The source is a human patient who received an intestinal transplant, so some T cells may come from the graft donor. The rearrangement uses TRBV14 and TRBJ1-2; the D is unclear. CDR3 sequence: CASSPGGYGYTF. For the CDR3, the DNA is TGTGCCAGCAGCCCTGGAGGCTATGGCTACACCTTC.